The entry that follows covers one TCR beta chain sequence. A second PCR of 7 to 11 cycles used a sample-barcoded 5' primer and a J-beta primer mix. TCRdb processed the 5' RACE reads anew with MiXCR; each CDR3 protein has one entry. Of more than 600,000 distinct CDR3 sequences detected, 25% appear once; the ten largest clones hold under 9.5%. The data belong to a study of blood T cells in healthy people across ages. V shed 1 base and J 3 bases; nucleotides not matched to a gene: 3. The CDR3 consists of 15 residues. CDR1 is SGHRS, CDR2 YFSETQ, per germline. This sample was shared with a second study, whose subject was T cells of mothers and their children. That study reports: The authors identified no persistent microchimeric T cell clones.

The chain recombines TRBV5-1 with TRBJ2-5, with 10 bases lining up with TRBD2. This sequence was found in a boy younger than 18 in good health. Sequencing used blood. The CDR3 spells CASSLNGLAEETQYF. The CDR3 DNA follows: TGCGCCAGCAGCTTGAATGGACTAGCGGAAGAGACCCAGTACTTC.